Shown below are 16 T cell receptor beta chains from a single sample sequenced in a study of T cells in Graves' hyperthyroidism and ophthalmopathy (dated by TCRdb to about 2019). The method was multiplex PCR. The run used an Illumina HiSeq 2000. The TCR beta CDR3 regions were amplified from the RNA transcripts. The TCR CDR3 was subjected to a first round of RT-PCR using the HTBI primer set and the Qiagen OneStep RT-PCR kit. In TCRdb, the public reads were trimmed at Q25 with fastp and aligned with MiXCR, with productive beta chains retained. Rows are unified per CDR3 protein, each entry keeping the most common DNA and genes. This sample comprises about 210,000 distinct CDR3 sequences, approximately 17% of them detected only once. Together, the top ten hold approximately 50% of the sample. The sequencing sample was made of blood. The source is a man aged 50 to 60 with Graves' hyperthyroidism.

The V call is TRBV28, the J call TRBJ2-3, with D possibly being TRBD2 (6 bases). From germline, CDR1 is MDHEN and CDR2 SYDVKM. The CDR3 is 17 residues long. V was trimmed by 2 bases and J by 5 bases, leaving 20 bases between them. The CDR3 coding sequence is TGTGCCAGCAGTTTACCGGAGGGCCAGATCATGGGAGATACGCAGTATTTT. Translating it yields CASSLPEGQIMGDTQYF.

This clonotype appeared many times. The rearrangement links TRBV7-9 to TRBJ2-7; 9 positions agree with TRBD1. Germline V gene data show CDR1 as SEHNR and CDR2 as FQNEAQ (reference sequence). The ends lost 5 bases at V and 7 bases at J; junction bases unmatched: 12. The CDR3 runs 15 residues. Here the CDR3 DNA reads TGTGCCAGCAGCCCGGGGACAGGGAGGAAGTGGGAGCAGTACTTC. This codes for CASSPGTGRKWEQYF. The full variable domain, rest sourced from reference TRBV7-9 and TRBJ2-7, is DTGVSQNPRHKITKRGQNVTFRCDPISEHNRLYWYRQTLGQGPEFLTYFQNEAQLEKSRLLSDRFSAERPKGSFSTLEIQRTEQGDSAMYLCASSPGTGRKWEQYFGPGTRLTVT.

This clonotype was counted only a few times. This chain joins TRBV7-8 and TRBJ1-1, with 10 positions matching TRBD1. The junction had 10 bases not matched to a gene; V was cut back by 2 bases and J by 1 base. Germline-derived CDR1 and CDR2 are SGHVS and FQNEAQ. The CDR3 covers 18 residues. Written as DNA, the CDR3 is TGTGCCAGCAGCTTATACCCCATTTGGACAGGGGGGAACACTGAAGCTTTCTTT. It yields the protein CASSLYPIWTGGNTEAFF.

The table lists this clonotype with many counts. CDR3 sequence (DNA): TGTGCCACACAGGGGGCAGGGTATGGCTACACCTTC. It translates to CATQGAGYGYTF. The chain joins TRBV7-2 to TRBJ1-2; 9 bases match TRBD1. The V segment lost 10 bases and the J segment 5 bases; nucleotides outside the gene matches: 5. Germline V gene sequence: CDR1 SGHTA, CDR2 FQGNSA. The CDR3 is 12 residues long.

A few counts support this clonotype. The chain is built from TRBV29-1 and TRBJ1-4; D uncertain. V was cut by 0 bases and J by 8 bases, with 16 bases left in between. The germline V gene encodes CDR1 SQVTM and CDR2 ANQGSEA. CDR3 size: 15 residues. CDR3 DNA sequence: TGCAGCGTTGAAGAACGTTCCGGGATCGAGGAAAAACTGTTTTTT. Residues: CSVEERSGIEEKLFF. The full variable domain, completed using reference TRBV29-1 and TRBJ1-4, is SAVISQKPSRDICQRGTSLTIQCQVDSQVTMMFWYRQQPGQSLTLIATANQGSEATYESGFVIDKFPISRPNLTFSTLTVSNMSPEDSSIYLCSVEERSGIEEKLFFGSGTQLSVL.

The chain recombines TRBV20-1 with TRBJ2-3, with a possible D match to TRBD2 (6 bases). Germline V gives CDR1 DFQATT, CDR2 SNEGSKA (reference sequence). Trimming left V 0 bases short and J 3 bases short, with 10 bases between. The CDR3 has 14 residues. In nucleotides, the CDR3 is TGCAGTGCTAGAGATGCGGGATTAACAGATACGCAGTATTTT. It yields the protein CSARDAGLTDTQYF.

This clonotype was seen many times. The rearrangement links TRBV5-6 to TRBJ1-2, with D unresolved. V gave up 5 bases and J gave up 4 bases, with 12 bases separating them. This CDR3 contains 13 residues. The germline CDR1 and CDR2 sequences are SGHDT and YYEEEE. CDR3 residues: CASSSSGVYGYTF. In nucleotides, the CDR3 is TGTGCCAGCAGTTCGAGTGGAGTCTATGGCTACACCTTC.

A remark on this clonotype: This may come from a read error, since a much larger clone is one base off. The V gene is TRBV18, the J gene TRBJ2-1; 14 nucleotides line up with TRBD2. Germline CDR1 KGHSH, CDR2 LQKENI. The CDR3 totals 15 residues. The CDR3 nucleotides read TGTGCCAACTCACCGGGACTAGCGGGAGTTGATGAGCAGTTCTTC. Protein sequence: CANSPGLAGVDEQFF.

There are many counts of this clonotype. The genes are TRBV2 and TRBJ2-3; D remains unclear. The V gene lost 5 bases and the J gene lost 3 bases, with 6 bases spanning the gap. Germline lookup yields CDR1 SNHLY and CDR2 FYNNEI. The CDR3 extends over 12 amino acids. CDR3 sequence (DNA): TGTGCCAGCAGTATCGGGACAGATACGCAGTATTTT. Residues: CASSIGTDTQYF.

The chain has TRBV20-1 and TRBJ1-5, with a weak D call TRBD1 (6 bases). In germline, CDR1 is DFQATT, CDR2 SNEGSKA (reference sequence). The CDR3 has 14 amino acids. The ends were cut back, 6 bases at V and 0 bases at J, with 12 bases in the middle. CDR3 DNA: TGCAGTGCAGGGAGGGGGAATAGCAATCAGCCCCAGCATTTT. This gives the protein CSAGRGNSNQPQHF.

The chain links TRBV20-1 to TRBJ2-1; tentative D call: TRBD1 (6 bases). CDR1 and CDR2 from the germline V gene are DFQATT and SNEGSKA (reference sequence). The ends were cut back, 0 bases at V and 7 bases at J, with 13 bases in the middle. The CDR3 has 14 residues. CDR3 DNA: TGCAGTGCTAGAGATCCCCGGACAGTTAATGAGCAGTTCTTC. It translates to CSARDPRTVNEQFF.

The table lists this clonotype with many counts. The chain is built from TRBV2 and TRBJ2-5, with a tentative D call TRBD2 (5 bases). CDR3 length: 16 residues. Germline-derived CDR1 and CDR2 are SNHLY and FYNNEI. V was cut by 4 bases and J by 2 bases, with 17 bases left in between. CDR3 bases: TGTGCCAGCAGTGGAGGGCGACTACCTAGTCAAGAGACCCAGTACTTC. Translated: CASSGGRLPSQETQYF.

This clonotype was detected ten times or more. The rearrangement uses TRBV28 and TRBJ1-1; maybe TRBD1 (5 bases). CDR1 and CDR2 (germline): MDHEN, SYDVKM. V dropped 4 bases and J dropped 11 bases, with 20 bases sitting between them. The CDR3 has 14 residues. For the CDR3, the DNA is TGTGCCAGCAGTTGGACCGGGACGCCTATCCAGGCTTTCTTT. Its protein is CASSWTGTPIQAFF. The full variable domain, with the rest looked up from reference TRBV28 and TRBJ1-1, is DVKVTQSSRYLVKRTGEKVFLECVQDMDHENMFWYRQDPGLGLRLIYFSYDVKMKEKGDIPEGYSVSREKKERFSLILESASTNQTSMYLCASSWTGTPIQAFFGQGTRLTVV.

There are many counts of this clonotype. The chain combines TRBV11-2 with TRBJ2-3, with D possibly being TRBD2 (6 bases). Germline V gene data show CDR1 as SGHAT and CDR2 as FQNNGV. V was shortened by 6 bases and J by 9 bases, with 13 bases between the two germline ends. The CDR3 runs to 12 residues. The CDR3: CASSAGSGTQYF. The CDR3 nucleotides read TGTGCCAGCAGTGCGGGGTCCGGGACGCAGTATTTT.

There are many counts of this clonotype. This CDR3 reads CASSYRGPLSYNEQFF. The DNA for the CDR3 is TGTGCCAGCAGTTACAGGGGCCCCCTCTCCTACAATGAGCAGTTCTTC. This chain connects TRBV6-2 or TRBV6-3 to TRBJ2-1; D is possibly TRBD1 (5 bases). Germline V gene data show CDR1 as MNHEY and CDR2 as SVGEGT. This CDR3 has 16 residues. Trimming cost V 2 bases and J 0 bases, with 11 bases left between them.

This clonotype was counted at least ten times. This sequence joins TRBV28 and TRBJ1-1, with 9 bases matching TRBD1. The CDR3 consists of 16 residues. Germline-derived CDR1 and CDR2 are MDHEN and SYDVKM. V gave up 6 bases and J gave up 4 bases; unmatched junction bases: 12. The CDR3 DNA follows: TGTGCCAGCAGCCGACTAACAGGGGGCGCGGGCACTGAAGCTTTCTTT. Translating it yields CASSRLTGGAGTEAFF.